The clone carrying this T cell receptor (beta chain) was seen just once. The target antigen is unknown. From germline, CDR1 is MRHNA and CDR2 SNTAGT. The CDR3 is made up of 16 amino acids. The J segment lost 0 bases and the V segment lost 3 bases, leaving 6 bases of the junction unmatched. Only in-frame clones appear in the TCRdb table, and some are missing; sequencing was by immunoSEQ multiplex PCR. Counted here are roughly 150,000 clones, roughly 92% occurring once; the ten biggest clones make up about 2.5%. This sample stems from a study of T cell responses to AZD1222 COVID-19 vaccine. Turning to the study itself: Samples with a second dose at about 4 or about 12 weeks were pooled together.

General study results and limits: Clonal diversity was possibly underestimated, and the donors were mostly white British, with more females.

The clonotype comes from an adult in good health. The rearrangement links TRBV6-4 to TRBJ2-3; 7 bases agree with TRBD2. The sample here was peripheral blood, taken on day 0 of AZD1222 vaccination. This chain's CDR3 is CASSDRAGDSTDTQYF. The DNA for the CDR3 is TGTGCCAGCAGTGATAGGGCGGGAGACAGCACAGATACGCAGTATTTT.